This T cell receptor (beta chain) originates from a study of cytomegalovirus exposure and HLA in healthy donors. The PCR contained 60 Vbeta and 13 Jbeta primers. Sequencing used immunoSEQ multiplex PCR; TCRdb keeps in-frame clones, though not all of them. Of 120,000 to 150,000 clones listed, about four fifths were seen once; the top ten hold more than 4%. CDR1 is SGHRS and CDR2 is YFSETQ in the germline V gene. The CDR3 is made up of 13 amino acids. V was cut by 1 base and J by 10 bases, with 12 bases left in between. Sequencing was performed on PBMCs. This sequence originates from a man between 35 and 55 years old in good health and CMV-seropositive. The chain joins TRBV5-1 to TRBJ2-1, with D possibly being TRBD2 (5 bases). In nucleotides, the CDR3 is TGCGCCAGCAGCTTGTCGCCGGGAAAGGAGCAGTTCTTC. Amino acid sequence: CASSLSPGKEQFF.